This TCR beta chain originates from a study of CD8 T cells in Susac syndrome (dated by TCRdb to about 2019). Describing the broader study: The study used repertoire sequencing to test whether antigen drove CD8+ T cell activation and differentiation in Susac syndrome. Points the paper makes about the study in general: The number of individuals in the TCR sequencing and HLA analysis was recognized as being relatively small.

Peripheral blood CD8+ and CD4+ T cells from healthy donors, Susac syndrome patients and multiple sclerosis patients were profiled by high-throughput TCR beta sequencing. The healthy donors served as controls matched for age and sex. CD8+ TEMRA cells were enriched by FACS, while bulk CD8+ and CD4+ T cells were purified by magnetic negative isolation. Blood was drawn into EDTA tubes, processed within 24 hours, and PBMCs were isolated by density gradient centrifugation. PBMCs intended for TCR sequencing were frozen in liquid nitrogen and were later thawed in a 37 degrees C water bath. A purity of at least 90% was achieved for sorted or isolated CD4+, CD8+ and CD8+ TEMRA cells. Comments on this clonotype: The target of this receptor is not known. One base away there is no much larger clone; base qualities are not given.

RNA was extracted using the RNeasy kit, and roughly 0.45 to 1 microgram was reverse transcribed with random hexamers. The immunoSEQ multiplex PCR assay, which covers 54 Vbeta and 13 Jbeta segments, was used to amplify TCR beta CDR3 regions. PCR amplification bias was corrected using a synthetic template baseline for primer optimization and computational correction. The published analysis was carried out like this. Reads were annotated to V, D and J genes per IMGT and analyzed with immunoSEQ Analyzer, keeping only productive sequences. To calculate clonality, Shannon entropy was normalized by log2 of the number of productive unique sequences and then subtracted from one. For each patient and control, public and private clones were evaluated within the 100 most prevalent clones. Clones were defined as Susac-specific when absent from the healthy and MS cohorts, from over 950 published viral clones and from other ImmuneACCESS disease sequences. Using fastp trimming at Q25 and MiXCR clonotype assembly, TCRdb reanalyzed the public sequencing data and kept in-frame beta chains. Each CDR3 protein appears once, grouped with its most common genes and DNA. TCRdb's processing, not the study's, gives the V and J calls here. Here the sample has about 190,000 distinct CDR3 sequences; 80% to 95% occur a single time. The ten largest clones represent 0.1% of the sample.

Sequencing input: CD4+ T cells from PBMCs. This clonotype was sampled from a human donor in good health.

The CDR3 reads CASRPRGFLTNQPQHF. DNA sequence: TGTGCCAGCAGACCGCGGGGGTTTTTGACAAATCAGCCCCAGCATTTT. Rearrangement joined TRBV6-6 to TRBJ1-5; TRBD1 might be the D gene, on 5 matching bases. The CDR3 numbers 16 residues from cysteine through phenylalanine. Of all the DNA, just the CDR3 is kept, 48 bases in frame from base 1. V is pared back by 6 bases and J by 4 bases, with 19 bases lying between the germline termini. Taken from the germline V gene (reference sequence), the CDR1 and CDR2 loops are MNHNY and SVGAGI.